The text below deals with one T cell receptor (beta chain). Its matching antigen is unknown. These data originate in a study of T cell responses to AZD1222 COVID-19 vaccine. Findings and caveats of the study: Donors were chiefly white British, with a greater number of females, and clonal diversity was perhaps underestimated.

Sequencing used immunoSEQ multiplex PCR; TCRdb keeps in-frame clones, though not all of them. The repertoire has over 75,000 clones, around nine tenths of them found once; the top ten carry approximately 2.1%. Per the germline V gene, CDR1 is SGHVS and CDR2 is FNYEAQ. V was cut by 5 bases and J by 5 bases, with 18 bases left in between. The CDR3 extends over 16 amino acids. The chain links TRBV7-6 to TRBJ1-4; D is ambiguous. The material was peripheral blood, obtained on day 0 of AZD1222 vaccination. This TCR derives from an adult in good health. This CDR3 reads CASSPAGGLANEKLFF. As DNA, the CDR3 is TGTGCCAGCAGCCCCGCAGGAGGACTGGCGAATGAAAAACTGTTTTTT.